This is a list of T cell receptor beta chains from one sample in a study of T cell responses to AZD1222 COVID-19 vaccine. The repertoire was sequenced with immunoSEQ multiplex PCR; TCRdb's copy has only in-frame clones and lacks some. The top ten clones hold approximately 8.5% of a sample with around 130,000 clones, approximately 85% of them seen once. The sample was peripheral blood, taken on day 0 of AZD1222 vaccination. The receptor set was obtained from an adult in good health. The CDR3 runs from the conserved cysteine through the conserved F or W. The D gene is left open where the match is weak. Size is omitted from some rows. Given values are once, few, many or a class for expanded clones.

NA,NA,TRBV3-1/TRBV3-2,TRBJ2-7,CASSQVIQSYEQYF,TGTGCCAGCAGCCAAGTGATCCAATCCTACGAGCAGTACTTC
once,TRBD1,TRBV27,TRBJ1-2,CASSLSLGQGGGYTF,TGTGCCAGCAGTTTATCGTTGGGACAGGGAGGTGGCTACACCTTC
NA,NA,TRBV7-9,TRBJ1-5,CASRGGDGQPQHF,TGTGCCAGCAGGGGAGGGGACGGTCAGCCCCAGCATTTT
NA,NA,TRBV30,TRBJ2-7,CAWSPQDSQLYEQYF,TGTGCCTGGAGTCCACAGGACAGTCAACTCTACGAGCAGTACTTC
NA,NA,TRBV6-5,TRBJ1-2,CASSYEGTQGYTF,TGTGCCAGCAGTTACGAAGGGACGCAAGGCTACACCTTC
NA,TRBD1,TRBV19,TRBJ2-7,CATRRDRFYEQYF,TGTGCCACCCGAAGGGACAGGTTCTACGAGCAGTACTTC
medium-sized,NA,TRBV19,TRBJ2-5,CASSIDVVPQETQYF,TGTGCCAGTAGTATAGACGTAGTACCACAAGAGACCCAGTACTTC
NA,NA,TRBV10-3,TRBJ2-3,CAISAGAADTQYF,TGTGCCATCAGCGCAGGGGCCGCAGATACGCAGTATTTT
NA,TRBD1,TRBV14,TRBJ1-1,CASSQVVGGGTEAFF,TGTGCCAGCAGCCAAGTCGTAGGGGGCGGAACTGAAGCTTTCTTT
NA,NA,TRBV14,TRBJ1-1,CASSQERPLRGGPGQGWITEAFF,TGTGCCAGCAGCCAAGAGCGCCCTCTACGCGGGGGGCCGGGGCAGGGATGGATCACTGAAGCTTTCTTT
NA,TRBD1,TRBV12-3/TRBV12-4,TRBJ1-5,CASSLTGGQPQHF,TGTGCCAGCAGTCTTACAGGGGGCCAGCCCCAGCATTTT
NA,TRBD1,TRBV5-4,TRBJ2-2,CASTRQGGTGELFF,TGTGCCAGCACCCGACAGGGCGGCACCGGGGAGCTGTTTTTT
NA,NA,TRBV6-6,TRBJ1-4,CASSYRADYNEKLFF,TGTGCCAGCAGTTACAGGGCAGACTATAATGAAAAACTGTTTTTT
NA,NA,TRBV28,TRBJ1-5,CASKDSNQPQHF,TGTGCCAGCAAGGATAGCAATCAGCCCCAGCATTTT
once,NA,TRBV7-2,TRBJ1-5,CASSLDSNQPQHF,TGTGCCAGCAGCTTGGATAGCAATCAGCCCCAGCATTTT
NA,NA,TRBV7-8,TRBJ2-7,CASSLVSGSYEQYF,TGTGCCAGCAGCCTTGTCTCGGGTTCCTACGAGCAGTACTTC
once,NA,TRBV11-1,TRBJ1-2,CASSPREGGYTF,TGTGCCAGCAGCCCAAGGGAGGGCGGCTACACCTTC